This T cell receptor (beta chain) was sequenced for a study of Graves' ophthalmopathy and Graves' hyperthyroidism. Among the exclusions were patients with other autoimmune diseases, uncontrolled infections, pregnancy or lactation. TCR beta CDR3 amplification used RNA transcripts. First-round RT-PCR relied on HTBI primers, and a second-round multiplex PCR came next. TCRdb re-called the multiplex PCR reads with MiXCR, one entry per CDR3 protein. The table lists 400,000 or so distinct CDR3 sequences, approximately 15% of them singletons. The CDR3 consists of 12 residues. The germline V gene has CDR1 KGHDR and CDR2 SFDVKD. Regarding this clonotype: A junction end diverges from the germline sequence, so it may reflect a read error.

The material sequenced was peripheral blood. The chain joins TRBV24-1 to TRBJ2-5, with D unclear. The receptor comes from a young woman with stable Graves' hyperthyroidism. The CDR3 DNA follows: TGTGCCACCTGTGATTTGCAAGGGACCCAGTACTTC. As protein: CATCDLQGTQYF.